The clone carrying this T cell receptor (beta chain) was seen a handful of times. Its antigen is currently unknown. Using immunoSEQ multiplex PCR, the repertoire was profiled, and TCRdb retains in-frame clones only, with some absent. The sample shows about 4,300 clones, about 61% of them seen only once. This sample is part of a study of CD8 T cell repertoires and HIV-1 epitope variants. Study summary: T cells were stimulated with Twenty-five Gag and Nef peptides separately. An uncultured baseline aliquot held 1M T cells.

The CDR3 covers 13 residues. Looked up from germline, CDR1 is SGHDT and CDR2 is YYEEEE. V lost 1 base to trimming and J lost 2 bases, with 6 bases between them. The specimen was cultured CD8+ T cells derived from PBMCs. The rearrangement joins TRBV5-6 to TRBJ1-1; D not resolved. This receptor was identified in a male donor with HIV. The CDR3 loop is CASSLMVNTEAFF. The CDR3 DNA is TGTGCCAGCAGCTTGATGGTAAACACTGAAGCTTTCTTT.